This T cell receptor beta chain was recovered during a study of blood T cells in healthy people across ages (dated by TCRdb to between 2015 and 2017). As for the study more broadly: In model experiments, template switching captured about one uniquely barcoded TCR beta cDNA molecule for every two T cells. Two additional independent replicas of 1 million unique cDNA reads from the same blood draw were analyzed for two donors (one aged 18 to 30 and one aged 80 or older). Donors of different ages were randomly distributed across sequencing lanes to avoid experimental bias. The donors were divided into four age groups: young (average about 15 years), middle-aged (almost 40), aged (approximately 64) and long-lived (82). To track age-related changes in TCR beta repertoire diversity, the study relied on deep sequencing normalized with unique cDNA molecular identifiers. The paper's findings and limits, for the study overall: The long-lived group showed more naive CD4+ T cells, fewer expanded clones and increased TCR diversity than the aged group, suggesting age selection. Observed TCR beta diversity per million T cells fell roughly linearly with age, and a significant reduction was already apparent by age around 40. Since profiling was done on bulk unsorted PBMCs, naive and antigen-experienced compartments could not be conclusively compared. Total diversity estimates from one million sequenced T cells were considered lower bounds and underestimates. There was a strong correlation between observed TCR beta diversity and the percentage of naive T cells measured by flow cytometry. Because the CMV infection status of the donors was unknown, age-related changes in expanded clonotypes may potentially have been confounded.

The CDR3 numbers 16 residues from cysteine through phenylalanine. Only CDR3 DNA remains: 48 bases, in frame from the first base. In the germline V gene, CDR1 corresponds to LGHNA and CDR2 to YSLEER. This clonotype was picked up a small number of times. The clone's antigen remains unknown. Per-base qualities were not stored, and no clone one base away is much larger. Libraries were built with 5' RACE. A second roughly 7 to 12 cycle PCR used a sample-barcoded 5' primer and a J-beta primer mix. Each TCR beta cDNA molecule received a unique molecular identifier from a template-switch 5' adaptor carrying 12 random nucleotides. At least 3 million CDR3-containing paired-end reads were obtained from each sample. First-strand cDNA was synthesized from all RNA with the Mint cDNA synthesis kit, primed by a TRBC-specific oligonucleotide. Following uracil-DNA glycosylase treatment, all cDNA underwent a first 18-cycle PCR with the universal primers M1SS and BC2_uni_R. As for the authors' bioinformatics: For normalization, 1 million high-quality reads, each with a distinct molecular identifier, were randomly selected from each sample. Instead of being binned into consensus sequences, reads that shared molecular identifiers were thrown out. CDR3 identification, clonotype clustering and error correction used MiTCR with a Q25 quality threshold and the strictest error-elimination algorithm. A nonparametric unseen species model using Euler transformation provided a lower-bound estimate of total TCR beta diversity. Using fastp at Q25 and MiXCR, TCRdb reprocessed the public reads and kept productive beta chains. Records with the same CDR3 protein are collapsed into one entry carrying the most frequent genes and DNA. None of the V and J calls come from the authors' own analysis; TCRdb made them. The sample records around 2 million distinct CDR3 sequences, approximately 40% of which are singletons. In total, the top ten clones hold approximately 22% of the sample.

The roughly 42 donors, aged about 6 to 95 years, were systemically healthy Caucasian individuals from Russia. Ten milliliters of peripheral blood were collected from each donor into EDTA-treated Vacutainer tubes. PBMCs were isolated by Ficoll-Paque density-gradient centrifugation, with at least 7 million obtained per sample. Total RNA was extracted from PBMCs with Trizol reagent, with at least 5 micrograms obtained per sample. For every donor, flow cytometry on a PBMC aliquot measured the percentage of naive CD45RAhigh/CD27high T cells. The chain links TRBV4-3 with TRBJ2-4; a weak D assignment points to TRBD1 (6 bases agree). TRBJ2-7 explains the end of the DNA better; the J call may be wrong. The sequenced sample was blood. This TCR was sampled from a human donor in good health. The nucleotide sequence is TGCGCCAGCAGCCAAGGCTGGGCAGGGGAATCTTACGAGCAGTACTTC. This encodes CASSQGWAGESYEQYF.